One sample yielded the 3 T cell receptor beta chains listed below, sequenced in a study of blood T cell repertoires in COVID-19. The data were produced by immunoSEQ multiplex PCR, yet TCRdb's version contains in-frame clones alone and is incomplete. This sample carries about 59,000 clones, 90% of them seen once, and the ten largest clones take 16%. Sample: peripheral blood. Source of these receptors: a man of 80 years or more with acute or convalescent COVID-19.

This clone was counted a few times. This sequence joins TRBV12-5 and TRBJ2-3; 10 nucleotides match TRBD1. Trimming cost V 2 bases and J 1 base; bases outside gene matches: 6. Germline V gene data show CDR1 as LGHNT and CDR2 as FRNRAP. CDR3 length equals 17 residues. The CDR3 protein is CASGLTAGTGGTDTQYF. The CDR3 DNA is TGTGCTAGTGGTTTGACGGCCGGGACAGGGGGCACAGATACGCAGTATTTT.

V usage is TRBV7-9 and J usage is TRBJ1-4; weak D call: TRBD1 (6 bases). Deletions cut 5 bases from V and 4 bases from J, with 11 bases between. Germline V gene sequence: CDR1 SEHNR, CDR2 FQNEAQ (reference sequence). The CDR3 covers 14 residues. CDR3 coding DNA: TGTGCCAGCAGCCCGGACAGCTTTAATGAAAAACTGTTTTTT. Translation: CASSPDSFNEKLFF.

The rearrangement links TRBV19 to TRBJ1-5; a weak D match, TRBD1 (6 bases). Germline assignment: CDR1 LNHDA and CDR2 SQIVND (reference sequence). V was trimmed by 8 bases and J by 3 bases, leaving 11 bases between them. The CDR3 is 13 residues long. Written as DNA, the CDR3 is TGTGCCAGTGTGAGGGGGACCAATCAGCCCCAGCATTTT. Its protein product is CASVRGTNQPQHF.